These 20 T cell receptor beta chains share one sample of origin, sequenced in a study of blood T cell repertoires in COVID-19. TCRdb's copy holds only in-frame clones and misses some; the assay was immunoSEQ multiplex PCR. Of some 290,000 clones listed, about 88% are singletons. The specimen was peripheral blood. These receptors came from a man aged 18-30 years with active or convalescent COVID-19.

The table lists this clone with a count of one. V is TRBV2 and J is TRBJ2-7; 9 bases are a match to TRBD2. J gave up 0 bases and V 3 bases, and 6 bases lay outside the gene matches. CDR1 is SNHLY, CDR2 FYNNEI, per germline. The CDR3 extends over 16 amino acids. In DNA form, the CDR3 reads TGTGCCAGCAGTGATCTTGGCGGGAGGGCCTCCTACGAGCAGTACTTC. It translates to CASSDLGGRASYEQYF.

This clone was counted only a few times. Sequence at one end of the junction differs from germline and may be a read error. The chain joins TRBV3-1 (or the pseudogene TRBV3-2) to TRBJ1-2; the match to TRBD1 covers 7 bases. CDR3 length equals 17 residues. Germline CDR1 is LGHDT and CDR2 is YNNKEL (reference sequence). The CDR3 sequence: CASSQVQEGTAKYGYTF. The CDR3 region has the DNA TGTGCCAGCAGCCAAGTACAGGAGGGGACAGCTAAATATGGCTACACCTTC.

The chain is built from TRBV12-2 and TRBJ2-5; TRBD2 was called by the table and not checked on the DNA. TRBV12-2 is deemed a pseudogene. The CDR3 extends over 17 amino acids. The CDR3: CASRFKWLRTSSETQYF. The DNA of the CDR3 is TGTGCAAGTCGCTTTAAGTGGTTACGGACTAGTAGCGAGACCCAGTACTTC.

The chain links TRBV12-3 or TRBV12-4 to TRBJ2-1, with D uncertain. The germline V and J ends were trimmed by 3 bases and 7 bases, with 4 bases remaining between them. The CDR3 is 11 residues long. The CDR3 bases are TGTGCCAGCAGTTTTTATAATGAGCAGTTCTTC. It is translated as CASSFYNEQFF.

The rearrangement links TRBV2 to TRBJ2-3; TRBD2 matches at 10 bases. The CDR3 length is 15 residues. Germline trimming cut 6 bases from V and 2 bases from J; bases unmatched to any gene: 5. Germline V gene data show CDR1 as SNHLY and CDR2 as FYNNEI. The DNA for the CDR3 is TGTGCCAGCAGGGGGACTAGCGTATTCACAGATACGCAGTATTTT. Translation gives CASRGTSVFTDTQYF.

CDR3: CASTRTNGFLYEQYF. The CDR3 DNA reads as TGTGCCAGCACCCGGACTAACGGCTTTCTCTACGAGCAGTACTTC. The chain carries TRBV9 and TRBJ2-7, with D perhaps matching TRBD2 (6 bases). V shed 6 bases and J shed 3 bases, with 19 bases lying between them. This CDR3 has 15 residues. Germline CDR1 reads SGDLS; CDR2 reads YYNGEE.

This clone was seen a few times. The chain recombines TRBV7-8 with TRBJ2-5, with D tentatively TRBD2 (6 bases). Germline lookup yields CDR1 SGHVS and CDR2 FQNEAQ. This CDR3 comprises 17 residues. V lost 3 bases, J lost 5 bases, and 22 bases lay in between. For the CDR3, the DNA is TGTGCCAGCAGCTTGGTCGGGGGTGGTACTGCTCAGGAGACCCAGTACTTC. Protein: CASSLVGGGTAQETQYF.

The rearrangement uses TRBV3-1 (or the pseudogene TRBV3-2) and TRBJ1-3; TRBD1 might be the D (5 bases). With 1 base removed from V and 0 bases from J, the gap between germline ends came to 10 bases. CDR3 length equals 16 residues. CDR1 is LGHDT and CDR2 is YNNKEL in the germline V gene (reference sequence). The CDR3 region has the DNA TGTGCCAGCAGCCAAGGCTCGGGGGGCTCTGGAAACACCATATATTTT. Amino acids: CASSQGSGGSGNTIYF.

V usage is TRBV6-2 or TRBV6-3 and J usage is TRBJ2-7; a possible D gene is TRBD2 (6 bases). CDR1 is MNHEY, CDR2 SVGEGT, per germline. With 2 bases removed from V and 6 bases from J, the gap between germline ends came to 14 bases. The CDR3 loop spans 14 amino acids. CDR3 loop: CASSYPEGTGEQYF. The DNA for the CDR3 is TGTGCCAGCAGTTACCCCGAGGGGACTGGCGAGCAGTACTTC.

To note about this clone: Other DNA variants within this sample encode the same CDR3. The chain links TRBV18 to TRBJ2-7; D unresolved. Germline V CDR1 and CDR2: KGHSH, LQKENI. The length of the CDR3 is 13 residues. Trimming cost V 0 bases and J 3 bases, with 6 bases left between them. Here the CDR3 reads CASSPPSSYEQYF. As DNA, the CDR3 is TGTGCCAGCTCACCACCGTCCAGCTACGAGCAGTACTTC.

CDR3 bases: TGTGCCTGGAGTGCCTTGGGGGGTGGAACTGAAGCTTTCTTT. It translates to CAWSALGGGTEAFF. The V gene is TRBV30, the J gene TRBJ1-1; tentative D call: TRBD1 (5 bases). V was clipped by 1 base and J by 5 bases, with 14 bases between them. CDR1 GTSNPN and CDR2 SVGIG come from the germline V gene (reference sequence). There are 14 residues in the CDR3.

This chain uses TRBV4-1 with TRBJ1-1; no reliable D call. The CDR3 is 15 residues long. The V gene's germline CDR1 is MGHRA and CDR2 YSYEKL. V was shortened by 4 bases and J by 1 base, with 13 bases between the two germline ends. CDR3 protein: CASSRPGGPNTEAFF. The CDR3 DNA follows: TGCGCCAGCAGCCGACCAGGAGGACCGAACACTGAAGCTTTCTTT.

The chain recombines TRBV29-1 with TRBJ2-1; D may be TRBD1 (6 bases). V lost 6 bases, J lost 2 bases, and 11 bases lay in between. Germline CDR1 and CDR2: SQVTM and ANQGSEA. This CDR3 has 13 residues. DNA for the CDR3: TGCAGCGTCCCGGGACAAACCTACAATGAGCAGTTCTTC. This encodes CSVPGQTYNEQFF.

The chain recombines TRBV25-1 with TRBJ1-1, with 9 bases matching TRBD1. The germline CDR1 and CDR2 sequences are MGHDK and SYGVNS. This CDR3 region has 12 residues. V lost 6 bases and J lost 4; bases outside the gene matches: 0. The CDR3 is CASRTGGTEAFF. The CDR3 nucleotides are TGTGCCAGCAGGACAGGGGGCACTGAAGCTTTCTTT.

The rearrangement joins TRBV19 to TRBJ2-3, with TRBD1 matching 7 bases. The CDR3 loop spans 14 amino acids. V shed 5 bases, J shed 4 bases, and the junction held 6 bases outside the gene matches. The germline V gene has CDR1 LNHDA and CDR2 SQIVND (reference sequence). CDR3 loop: CASSGGQWADTQYF. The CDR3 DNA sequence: TGTGCCAGTAGTGGGGGACAGTGGGCAGATACGCAGTATTTT.

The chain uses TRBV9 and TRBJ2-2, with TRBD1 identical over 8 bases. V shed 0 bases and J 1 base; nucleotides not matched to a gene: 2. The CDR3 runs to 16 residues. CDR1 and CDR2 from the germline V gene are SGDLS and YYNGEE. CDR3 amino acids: CASSVGGTGNTGELFF. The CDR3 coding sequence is TGTGCCAGCAGCGTAGGGGGGACAGGGAACACCGGGGAGCTGTTTTTT.

The CDR3 loop reads CASSLDREDEQYF. The DNA for the CDR3 is TGTGCCAGCAGCCTTGACAGGGAAGACGAGCAGTACTTC. This rearrangement joins TRBV5-4 to TRBJ2-7; 7 bases align to TRBD1. The V gene's germline CDR1 is SGHNT and CDR2 YYREEE (reference sequence). The CDR3 totals 13 residues. With 4 bases clipped from V and 5 bases from J, the junction kept 6 bases outside the gene matches.

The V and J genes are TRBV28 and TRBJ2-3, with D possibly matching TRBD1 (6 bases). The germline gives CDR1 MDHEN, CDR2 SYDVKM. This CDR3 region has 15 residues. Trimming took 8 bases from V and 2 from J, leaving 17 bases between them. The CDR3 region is CASSPGDTFTDTQYF. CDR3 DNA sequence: TGTGCCAGCTCTCCCGGGGACACCTTCACAGATACGCAGTATTTT.

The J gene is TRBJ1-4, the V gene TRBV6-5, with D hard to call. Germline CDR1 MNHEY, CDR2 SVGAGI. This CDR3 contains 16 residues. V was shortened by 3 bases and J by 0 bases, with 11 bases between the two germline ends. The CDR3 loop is CASSYTYLATNEKLFF. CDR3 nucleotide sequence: TGTGCCAGCAGTTATACCTACCTGGCAACTAATGAAAAACTGTTTTTT.

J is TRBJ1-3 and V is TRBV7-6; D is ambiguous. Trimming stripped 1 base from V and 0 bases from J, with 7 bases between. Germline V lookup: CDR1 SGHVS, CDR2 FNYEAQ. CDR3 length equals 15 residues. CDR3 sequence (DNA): TGTGCCAGCAGCTTAGACACTAGCTCTGGAAACACCATATATTTT. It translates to CASSLDTSSGNTIYF.